The 9 T cell receptor beta chains presented below share a single source sample, sequenced in a study of blood T cells in healthy people across ages. Primed by a sample-barcoded 5' primer and a J-beta primer mix, a second PCR proceeded for about 7 to 11 cycles. TCRdb called the 5' RACE reads again in MiXCR, with one record for every CDR3 protein. The sample shows 1.5 million to 2 million distinct CDR3 sequences, approximately 40% of them seen only once. The specimen was blood. The receptors here all came from a human donor in good health.

The rearrangement joins TRBV15 to TRBJ1-4; D gene unclear. CDR1 is LNHNV, CDR2 YYDKDF, per germline (reference sequence). V was cut by 0 bases and J by 10 bases, with 9 bases left in between. There are 13 residues in the CDR3. The CDR3 reads CATSRDRQRKLFF. The CDR3 DNA reads TGTGCCACCAGCAGAGATCGGCAGAGAAAACTGTTTTTT.

The rearrangement joins TRBV20-1 to TRBJ2-3; 9 nucleotides line up with TRBD2. The J segment lost 8 bases and the V segment lost 6 bases, leaving 15 bases of the junction unmatched. Germline values: CDR1 DFQATT, CDR2 SNEGSKA (reference sequence). The CDR3 runs 15 residues. The CDR3 region has the DNA TGCAGTGCCCATCTGTCAAGCGGGGGGCCAGGTACGCAGTATTTT. Translation: CSAHLSSGGPGTQYF.

This chain uses TRBV7-9 with TRBJ1-2; a weak D match, TRBD1 (5 bases). CDR1 SEHNR and CDR2 FQNEAQ come from the germline V gene (reference sequence). The CDR3 sequence is 17 residues long. V lost 2 bases and J lost 5, with 21 bases in between. The CDR3 here is CASSLRTGTPFRYGYTF. For the CDR3, the DNA is TGTGCCAGCAGCTTAAGAACCGGGACCCCTTTTCGATATGGCTACACCTTC.

CDR3 residues: CSADPPAQGYGYTF. The CDR3, as DNA: TGCAGTGCTGACCCGCCGGCGCAGGGCTATGGCTACACCTTC. The chain is built from TRBV20-1 and TRBJ1-2; weak D call: TRBD1 (5 bases). The CDR3 is 14 residues long. Trimming shortened V by 5 bases and J by 4 bases, and 17 bases separated the two germline ends. CDR1 and CDR2 from the germline V gene are DFQATT and SNEGSKA (reference sequence).

Only a few counts were recorded for this clonotype. The chain is built from TRBV20-1 and TRBJ2-4; maybe TRBD2 (5 bases). Germline values: CDR1 DFQATT, CDR2 SNEGSKA (reference sequence). The CDR3 runs to 16 residues. V gave up 5 bases and J gave up 6 bases, with 23 bases separating them. CDR3 in amino acids: CSAPSKAAGGLNIQYF. The CDR3 nucleotides read TGCAGTGCTCCGTCTAAGGCGGCTGGAGGTCTAAACATTCAGTACTTC.

In this sample, this clonotype turned up a few times. CDR3 nucleotides: TGTGCCAGCAGCGGAGACCGAGATACGCAGTATTTT. Its translation is CASSGDRDTQYF. This chain joins TRBV2 and TRBJ2-3; no clear D gene. The germline CDR1 and CDR2 sequences are SNHLY and FYNNEI. The germline V and J ends were trimmed by 6 bases and 5 bases, with 9 bases remaining between them. The CDR3 length is 12 residues.

The V call is TRBV25-1, the J call TRBJ2-3; D ambiguous. The CDR3 extends over 13 amino acids. Between the trimmed V and J ends, which lost 2 bases and 4 bases, there was a span of 7 bases. CDR1 and CDR2 (germline): MGHDK, SYGVNS. The CDR3 loop is CASSEIGADTQYF. In DNA, the CDR3 is TGTGCCAGCAGTGAAATTGGGGCAGATACGCAGTATTTT.

The chain combines TRBV11-2 with TRBJ2-3, with 8 bases matching TRBD1. Germline CDR1 is SGHAT and CDR2 is FQNNGV. The trim removed 3 bases at V and 2 bases at J, leaving 7 bases unmatched. This CDR3 comprises 16 residues. In DNA form, the CDR3 reads TGTGCCAGCAGCTTCTTCAGGGGGCTAAACACAGATACGCAGTATTTT. Its protein is CASSFFRGLNTDTQYF. Full variable domain (outside the CDR3, taken from reference TRBV11-2 and TRBJ2-3): EAGVAQSPRYKIIEKRQSVAFWCNPISGHATLYWYQQILGQGPKLLIQFQNNGVVDDSQLPKDRFSAERLKGVDSTLKIQPAKLEDSAVYLCASSFFRGLNTDTQYFGPGTRLTVL.

This chain connects TRBV4-2 to TRBJ2-1; 7 bases match TRBD2. V was clipped by 1 base and J by 0 bases; unmatched bases: 9. Germline assignment: CDR1 LGHNA and CDR2 YNFKEQ. CDR3 length: 18 amino acids. The CDR3 region is CASSQVGLTFSSYNEQFF. In nucleotides, the CDR3 is TGTGCCAGCAGCCAAGTGGGACTAACCTTTAGCTCCTACAATGAGCAGTTCTTC.